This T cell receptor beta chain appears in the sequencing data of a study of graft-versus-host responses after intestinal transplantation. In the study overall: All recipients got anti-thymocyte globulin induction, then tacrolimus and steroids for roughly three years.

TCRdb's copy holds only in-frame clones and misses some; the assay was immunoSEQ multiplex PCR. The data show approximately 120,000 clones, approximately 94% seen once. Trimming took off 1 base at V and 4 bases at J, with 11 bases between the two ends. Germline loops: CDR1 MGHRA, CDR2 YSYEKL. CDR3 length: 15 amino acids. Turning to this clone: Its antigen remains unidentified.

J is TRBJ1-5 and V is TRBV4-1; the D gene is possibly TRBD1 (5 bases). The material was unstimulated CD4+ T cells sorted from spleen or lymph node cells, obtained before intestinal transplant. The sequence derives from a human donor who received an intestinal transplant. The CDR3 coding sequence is TGCGCCAGCAGCCAAGTTCGGGACCCAAATCAGCCCCAGCATTTT. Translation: CASSQVRDPNQPQHF.